Presented here are 16 T cell receptor beta chains from one specimen sequenced in a study of T cell responses to AZD1222 COVID-19 vaccine. The method was immunoSEQ multiplex PCR; TCRdb's version includes in-frame clones alone and lacks a portion of them. The sample records about 110,000 clones, about nine tenths being singletons. This specimen was peripheral blood, taken 28 days after the second AZD1222 dose. Receptor source: an adult who received the AZD1222 COVID-19 vaccine.

The chain has TRBV5-1 and TRBJ2-1; 8 bases agree with TRBD2. The V segment lost 0 bases and the J segment 5 bases; nucleotides outside the gene matches: 10. CDR3 length equals 17 residues. Germline lookup yields CDR1 SGHRS and CDR2 YFSETQ. Written as DNA, the CDR3 is TGCGCCAGCAGCTTGGACATAATAGCGGGGCCCCACAATGAGCAGTTCTTC. Its translation is CASSLDIIAGPHNEQFF.

This chain connects TRBV11-3 to TRBJ2-1, with 7 bases matching TRBD2. J gave up 6 bases and V 1 base, and 0 bases lay outside the gene matches. The CDR3 has 13 amino acids. CDR1 is SGHNT, CDR2 YENEEA, per germline. The CDR3 spells CASSLASGNEQFF. The CDR3, as DNA: TGTGCCAGCAGCTTAGCTAGCGGCAATGAGCAGTTCTTC.

The chain links TRBV7-8 to TRBJ2-7; the D gene could be TRBD1 or TRBD2 (5 bases each). This CDR3 has 16 amino acids. Trimming removed 1 base from V and 2 bases from J, with 15 bases in between. Per germline, CDR1 SGHVS and CDR2 FQNEAQ. In DNA form, the CDR3 reads TGTGCCAGCAGCTTAGGAGTGGGCAGGGACCCCTACGAGCAGTACTTC. Translated: CASSLGVGRDPYEQYF.

This rearrangement joins TRBV2 to TRBJ2-7; 9 nucleotides match TRBD1. Trimming cost V 1 base and J 7 bases; bases outside gene matches: 8. Germline-derived CDR1 and CDR2 are SNHLY and FYNNEI. There are 15 residues in the CDR3. Written as DNA, the CDR3 is TGTGCCAGCAGTGAAGTTGCACAGGGGGCGCGGGAGCAGTACTTC. Encoded protein: CASSEVAQGAREQYF.

This chain uses TRBV19 with TRBJ2-7; D is unresolved. V was trimmed by 2 bases and J by 2 bases, leaving 4 bases between them. This CDR3 spans 12 amino acids. The germline V gene encodes CDR1 LNHDA and CDR2 SQIVND (reference sequence). In DNA form, the CDR3 reads TGTGCCAGTAGTATACCAGCCTACGAGCAGTACTTC. Amino acid sequence: CASSIPAYEQYF.

This clone came up once. The V gene is TRBV5-1, the J gene TRBJ1-4; 7 bases are a match to TRBD1. Germline CDR1 is SGHRS and CDR2 is YFSETQ. V shed 4 bases and J 7 bases; nucleotides not matched to a gene: 7. This CDR3 is 14 amino acids long. The CDR3 sequence: CASSGGTVSEKLFF. CDR3 in DNA: TGCGCCAGCAGCGGAGGGACAGTCAGTGAAAAACTGTTTTTT.

V usage is TRBV7-9 and J usage is TRBJ2-7, with D tentatively TRBD2 (5 bases). CDR1 is SEHNR and CDR2 is FQNEAQ in the germline V gene (reference sequence). CDR3 size: 13 residues. Trimming took off 3 bases at V and 3 bases at J, with 9 bases between the two ends. CDR3 residues: CASSLRAFYEQYF. CDR3 DNA: TGTGCCAGCAGCTTGCGGGCCTTCTACGAGCAGTACTTC.

The rearrangement links TRBV14 to TRBJ2-1; D not resolved. The CDR3 contains 14 residues. CDR1 SGHDN and CDR2 FVKESK come from the germline V gene. Between the trimmed V and J ends, which lost 4 bases and 0 bases, there was a span of 7 bases. CDR3 amino acids: CASSPLDSYNEQFF. The CDR3 DNA reads as TGTGCCAGCAGCCCCCTGGACTCCTACAATGAGCAGTTCTTC.

The rearrangement links TRBV19 to TRBJ1-6, with 8 bases lining up with TRBD1. The CDR3 length is 16 residues. Germline V gives CDR1 LNHDA, CDR2 SQIVND (reference sequence). Losses at the gene ends were 3 bases for V and 10 bases for J; bases not matched to a gene: 11. The CDR3 DNA sequence: TGTGCCAGTAGTATGGGACCCCGGGACAGGCCGTCACCCCTCCACTTT. Its translation: CASSMGPRDRPSPLHF.

The table lists this clone with a count of one. Here the CDR3 reads CASSTQQDRGTGFVYEQYF. The CDR3 DNA reads TGTGCCAGCAGCACCCAACAGGACAGGGGGACAGGGTTTGTCTACGAGCAGTACTTC. The V and J genes are TRBV7-8 and TRBJ2-7, with 10 positions matching TRBD1. The CDR3 loop spans 19 amino acids. In germline, CDR1 is SGHVS, CDR2 FQNEAQ. Germline trimming cut 5 bases from V and 3 bases from J; bases unmatched to any gene: 19.

The table lists this clone with a count of one. The V and J genes are TRBV9 and TRBJ1-1; 8 bases match TRBD1. This CDR3 has 14 amino acids. The V segment lost 3 bases and the J segment 2 bases; nucleotides outside the gene matches: 3. Germline loops: CDR1 SGDLS, CDR2 YYNGEE. CDR3 region: CASSGTGGNTEAFF. DNA for the CDR3: TGTGCCAGCAGCGGAACAGGGGGAAACACTGAAGCTTTCTTT.

This rearrangement joins TRBV15 to TRBJ1-2; no clear D gene. The ends were cut back, 2 bases at V and 3 bases at J, with 10 bases in the middle. There are 14 residues in the CDR3. Germline V gene sequence: CDR1 LNHNV, CDR2 YYDKDF (reference sequence). CDR3 bases: TGTGCCACCAGCAGACAGACCGCGGACTATGGCTACACCTTC. This codes for CATSRQTADYGYTF.

This clone has just one count. This chain uses TRBV29-1 with TRBJ1-2; TRBD1 might be the D (5 bases). The CDR3 covers 12 residues. CDR1 SQVTM and CDR2 ANQGSEA come from the germline V gene. The CDR3 nucleotides read TGCAGTGCCCTTGAAGGGGACTATGGCTACACCTTC. Encoded protein: CSALEGDYGYTF.

The J gene is TRBJ2-7, the V gene TRBV10-3; the match to TRBD1 covers 7 bases. V lost 8 bases and J lost 6; bases outside the gene matches: 4. Germline CDR1 ENHRY, CDR2 SYGVKD. CDR3 size: 11 residues. For the CDR3, the DNA is TGTGCCATCGCAGACAGGGTCGAGCAGTACTTC. It specifies CAIADRVEQYF.

This clone came up a few times. This rearrangement joins TRBV9 to TRBJ2-7; the D gene is possibly TRBD1 (5 bases). Germline V gene data show CDR1 as SGDLS and CDR2 as YYNGEE. The V end was cut by 0 bases, the J end by 6 bases, with 19 bases between. This CDR3 has 16 amino acids. The CDR3 sequence: CASSVGGTGALGEQYF. As DNA, the CDR3 is TGTGCCAGCAGCGTAGGGGGAACAGGAGCCTTGGGCGAGCAGTACTTC.

The rearrangement links TRBV27 to TRBJ1-4, with 11 bases fitting TRBD1. This CDR3 spans 14 amino acids. The V gene's germline CDR1 is MNHEY and CDR2 SMNVEV (reference sequence). V was clipped by 6 bases and J by 6 bases; unmatched bases: 3. The CDR3 here is CASSKGQGDEKLFF. DNA of the CDR3: TGTGCCAGCAGCAAGGGACAGGGGGATGAAAAACTGTTTTTT.